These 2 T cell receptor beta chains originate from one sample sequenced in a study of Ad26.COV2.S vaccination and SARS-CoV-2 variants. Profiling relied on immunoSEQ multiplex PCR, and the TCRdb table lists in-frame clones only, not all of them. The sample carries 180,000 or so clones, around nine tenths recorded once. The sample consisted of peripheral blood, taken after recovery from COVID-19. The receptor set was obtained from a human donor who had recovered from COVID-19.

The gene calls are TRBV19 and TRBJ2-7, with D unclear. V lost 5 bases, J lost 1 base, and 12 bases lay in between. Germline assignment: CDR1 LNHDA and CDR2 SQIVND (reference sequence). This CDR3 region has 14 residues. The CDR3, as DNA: TGTGCCAGTAGTCCCGGACCAATTTCCTACGAGCAGTACTTC. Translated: CASSPGPISYEQYF.

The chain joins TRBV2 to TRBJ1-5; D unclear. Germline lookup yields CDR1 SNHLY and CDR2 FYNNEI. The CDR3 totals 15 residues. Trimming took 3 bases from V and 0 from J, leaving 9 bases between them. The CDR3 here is CASSDYSHSNQPQHF. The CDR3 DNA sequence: TGTGCCAGCAGTGACTACAGTCATAGCAATCAGCCCCAGCATTTT.